Listed below are T cell receptor beta chains from one sample, sequenced in a study of shared clonotypes between healthy human individuals. Data came from immunoSEQ multiplex PCR; TCRdb stores just in-frame clones and leaves some out. The sample lists around 700,000 clones, about 74% seen once, with about 1.7% in the top ten. The sample taken for sequencing was memory CD4+ T cells sorted from blood. The receptors were gathered from a woman in her thirties in good health. CDR3s include the opening cysteine and the closing phenylalanine or tryptophan. A D gene is named only where the DNA matches it firmly. Clone size, where shown, is once, few, many, or a class for clones that have expanded.

V	J	size	D	DNA	CDR3
TRBV10-2	TRBJ2-3	many	TRBD2	TGCGCCAGCATCCGGAGTAGCGGGAGGCGCGATACGCAGTATTTT	CASIRSSGRRDTQYF
TRBV6-5	TRBJ2-1	.	.	TGTGCCAGCAGTTACAGCGGCAGCCGAAAGAATGAGCAGTTCTTC	CASSYSGSRKNEQFF
TRBV11-1	TRBJ2-1	.	.	TGTGCCAGCAGCTCTACAACATACAATGAGCAGTTCTTC	CASSSTTYNEQFF
TRBV7-2	TRBJ1-1	.	.	TGTGCCAGCAGCATCCAGGGGAACACTGAAGCTTTCTTT	CASSIQGNTEAFF
TRBV2	TRBJ1-2	.	.	TGTGCCAGACCCCGACTGACTAACTATGGCTACACCTTC	CARPRLTNYGYTF
TRBV6-4	TRBJ2-3	.	TRBD2	TGTGCCAGCAGCGAAGGACTAGCGGGAGTAGGTGGCACAGATACGCAGTATTTT	CASSEGLAGVGGTDTQYF
TRBV27	TRBJ1-2	.	.	TGTGCCAGCAGTTCTCCGGGGCAGGGGATGGGTGGCTACACCTTC	CASSSPGQGMGGYTF
TRBV5-5	TRBJ2-7	.	.	TGTGCCAGCAGCGCCCGCTTAGCGGCTAGCTCCTACGAGCAGTACTTC	CASSARLAASSYEQYF
TRBV28	TRBJ2-7	.	TRBD1	TGTGCCAGCAGGCTAGCCGGGACAGGGGAATACGAGCAGTACTTC	CASRLAGTGEYEQYF
TRBV6-1	TRBJ1-5	few	.	TGTGCCAGCAGTGGACAGTTAAGACAACCCCAGCATTTT	CASSGQLRQPQHF
TRBV18	TRBJ1-1	.	.	TGTGCCAGCTCACCACAGGTGAACACTGAAGCTTTCTTT	CASSPQVNTEAFF
TRBV27	TRBJ2-3	.	.	TGTGCCAGCAGTCTCCAAAGAAACCCTAGTACGCAGTATTTT	CASSLQRNPSTQYF
TRBV2	TRBJ2-2	.	TRBD2	TGTGCCAGCACCCTGGGACTAGCGGGAGGGGCCGGGGAGCTGTTTTTT	CASTLGLAGGAGELFF
TRBV19	TRBJ2-2	.	TRBD2	TGTGCCAGTAGTAACCTCAGGGAGACTAGCGGAAACACCGGGGAGCTGTTTTTT	CASSNLRETSGNTGELFF
TRBV2	TRBJ2-1	.	.	TGTGCCAGCAGTGAAGGGCGGGCTTACAATGAGCAGTTCTTC	CASSEGRAYNEQFF
TRBV30	TRBJ1-2	many	TRBD1	TGTGCCTGGGCGCCGGGACAGGGGGGCTATGGCTACACCTTC	CAWAPGQGGYGYTF
TRBV7-3	TRBJ1-1	few	.	TGTGCCAGCAGCCGTAACGGACGGCTAAGGAACACTGAAGCTTTCTTT	CASSRNGRLRNTEAFF
TRBV2	TRBJ2-7	.	TRBD2	TGTGCCACAAGGGAATTAGCGGGAAACTCCTACGAGCAGTACTTC	CATRELAGNSYEQYF
TRBV19	TRBJ1-1	.	.	TGTGCCAGTAGTGCTCAGGGGAGGAAGGACACTGAAGCTTTCTTT	CASSAQGRKDTEAFF
TRBV5-1	TRBJ2-2	.	.	TGCGCCAGCAGCCTGGGGACGGAGCGGACCGGGGAGCTGTTTTTT	CASSLGTERTGELFF
TRBV7-9	TRBJ2-3	.	.	TGTGCCAGCAGCCGGCCCTGGGGCACAGATACGCAGTATTTT	CASSRPWGTDTQYF
TRBV5-6	TRBJ2-7	.	.	TGTGCCAGCAGCGGCGGCCGGACCTACGAGCAGTACTTC	CASSGGRTYEQYF
TRBV11-1	TRBJ2-7	few	.	TGTGCCAGCAGCTTAGTGTTGGCTAGCACCGAGCAGTACTTC	CASSLVLASTEQYF
TRBV11-2	TRBJ1-1	.	.	TGTGCCAGCAGACCTCAGGCCGGAGAAGCTTTCTTT	CASRPQAGEAFF
TRBV28	TRBJ2-2	.	TRBD1	TGTGCCAGCAGTTCGACAGGGCTAAACACCGGGGAGCTGTTTTTT	CASSSTGLNTGELFF
TRBV6-5	TRBJ2-7	.	TRBD1	TGTGCCAGCAGTCAATTGACAGGGAGCTCCTACGAGCAGTACTTC	CASSQLTGSSYEQYF
TRBV5-4	TRBJ2-5	.	TRBD2	TGTGCCAGCAGGCAAGAAGCGGGAGCTGAGACCCAGTACTTC	CASRQEAGAETQYF
TRBV21-1	TRBJ1-2	.	.	TGTGCCAGCAACCGACAGGCCGCCTATGGCTACACCTTC	CASNRQAAYGYTF
TRBV2	TRBJ1-2	.	.	TGTGCCAGCACAGGGGACGGGGGGACGGGAGGCTACACCTTC	CASTGDGGTGGYTF
TRBV4-1	TRBJ2-2	few	TRBD2	TGCGCCAGCAGCCAGGTTACTAGCGGGAGAGGCGGGGAGCTGTTTTTT	CASSQVTSGRGGELFF
TRBV12-5	TRBJ2-5	.	TRBD2	TGTGCTAGTGGGTCCGGGACTAGCGGGAGGGCCTATGAGACCCAGTACTTC	CASGSGTSGRAYETQYF
TRBV5-1	TRBJ2-1	.	.	TGCGCCAGCAGCTTGGGGTCCAATGAGCAGTTCTTC	CASSLGSNEQFF
TRBV7-7	TRBJ2-1	.	.	TGTGCCAGCAGCTTAAAATACGACCATTACAATGAGCAGTTCTTC	CASSLKYDHYNEQFF
TRBV6-1	TRBJ2-5	.	TRBD2	TGTGCCAGCAGCTGGGGGGGAGAGACCCAGTACTTC	CASSWGGETQYF
TRBV5-1	TRBJ2-5	once	TRBD2	TGCGCCAGCAGCTTTGGGACTAGCGGGAGGGTAGAGACCCAGTACTTC	CASSFGTSGRVETQYF
TRBV18	TRBJ1-2	.	TRBD1	TGTGCCAGCTCACCCCGGGACAGGGGGCTTCGCTATGGCTACACCTTC	CASSPRDRGLRYGYTF
TRBV7-7	TRBJ2-7	.	.	TGTGCCAGCAGCTTAGCCTACGGGACATACGAGCAGTACTTC	CASSLAYGTYEQYF
TRBV18	TRBJ1-4	.	TRBD1	TGTGCCAGCTCACCAGGGACAGGGCCTGAAAAACTGTTTTTT	CASSPGTGPEKLFF
TRBV7-8	TRBJ1-2	.	.	TGTGCCAGCAGCTTCGATAACTATGGCTACACCTTC	CASSFDNYGYTF
TRBV27	TRBJ2-1	.	.	TGTGCCAGCAGTGGATGGACGGGAACGTCTCAAAATGAGCAGTTCTTC	CASSGWTGTSQNEQFF
TRBV5-8	TRBJ2-7	.	TRBD2	TGTGCCAGCAGCTTCCGCCGCCCGGGGACTAGCGAGTACGAGCAGTACTTC	CASSFRRPGTSEYEQYF
TRBV28	TRBJ1-5	.	TRBD1	TGTGCCAGCACCCTCGGAAGGGGGCGCGTGGGCAATCAGCCCCAGCATTTT	CASTLGRGRVGNQPQHF
TRBV11-2	TRBJ2-5	.	.	TGTGCCAGCAGCTATGGCCATGGAGTCACGCGAGGGGAGACCCAGTACTTC	CASSYGHGVTRGETQYF
TRBV6-6	TRBJ2-1	.	.	TGTGCCAGCAGTTACTCGTCGGGCTTTGAGCAGTTCTTC	CASSYSSGFEQFF
TRBV19	TRBJ2-7	once	TRBD1	TGTGCCAGTAGTGACAGGGGACCCTACGAGCAGTACTTC	CASSDRGPYEQYF
TRBV11-3	TRBJ2-1	.	.	TGTGCCAGCAGCTTAGAGGGGGTCAATGAGCAGTTCTTC	CASSLEGVNEQFF
TRBV7-8	TRBJ2-5	.	.	TGTGCCAGCAGCCGCGGAGGGACCCAGTACTTC	CASSRGGTQYF
TRBV7-9	TRBJ1-5	.	.	TGTGCCAGCAGCTCAAATAGGTTTGGAACCCGGAATCAGCCCCAGCATTTT	CASSSNRFGTRNQPQHF